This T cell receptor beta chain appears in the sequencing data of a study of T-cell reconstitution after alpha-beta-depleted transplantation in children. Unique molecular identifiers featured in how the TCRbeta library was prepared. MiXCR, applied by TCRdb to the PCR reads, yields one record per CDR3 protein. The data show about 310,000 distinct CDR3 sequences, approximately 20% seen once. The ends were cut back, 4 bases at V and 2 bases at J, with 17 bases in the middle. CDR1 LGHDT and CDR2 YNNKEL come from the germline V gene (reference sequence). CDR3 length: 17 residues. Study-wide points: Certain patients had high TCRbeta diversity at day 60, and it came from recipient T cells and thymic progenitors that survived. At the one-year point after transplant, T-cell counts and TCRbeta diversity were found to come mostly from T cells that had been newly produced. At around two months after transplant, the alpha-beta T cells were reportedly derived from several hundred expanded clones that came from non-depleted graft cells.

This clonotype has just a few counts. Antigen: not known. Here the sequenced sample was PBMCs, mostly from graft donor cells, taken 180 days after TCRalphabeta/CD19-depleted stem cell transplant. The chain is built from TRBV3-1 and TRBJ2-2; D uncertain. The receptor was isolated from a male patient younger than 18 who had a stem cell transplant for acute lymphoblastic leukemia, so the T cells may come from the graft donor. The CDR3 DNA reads TGTGCCAGCAGCCTTCTTAGATGGGAACGAAACACCGGGGAGCTGTTTTTT. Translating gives CASSLLRWERNTGELFF.